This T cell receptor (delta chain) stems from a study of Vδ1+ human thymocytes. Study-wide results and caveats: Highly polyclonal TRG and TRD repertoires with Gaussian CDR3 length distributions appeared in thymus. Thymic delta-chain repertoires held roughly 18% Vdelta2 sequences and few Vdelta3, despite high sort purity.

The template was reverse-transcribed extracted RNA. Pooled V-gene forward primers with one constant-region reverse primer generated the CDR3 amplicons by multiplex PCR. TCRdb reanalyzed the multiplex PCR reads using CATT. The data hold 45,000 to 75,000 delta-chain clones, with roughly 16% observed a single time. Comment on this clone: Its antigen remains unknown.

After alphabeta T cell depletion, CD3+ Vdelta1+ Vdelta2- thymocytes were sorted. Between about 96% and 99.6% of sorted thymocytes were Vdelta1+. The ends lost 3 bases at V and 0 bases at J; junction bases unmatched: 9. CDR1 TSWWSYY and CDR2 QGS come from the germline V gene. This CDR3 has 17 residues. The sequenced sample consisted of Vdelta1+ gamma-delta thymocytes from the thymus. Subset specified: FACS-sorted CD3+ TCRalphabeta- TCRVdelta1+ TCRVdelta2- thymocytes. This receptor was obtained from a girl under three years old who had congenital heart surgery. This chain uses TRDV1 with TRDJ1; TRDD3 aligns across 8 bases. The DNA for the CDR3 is TGTGCTCTTGGGGATCCCCGGGGATACCGGTACACCGATAAACTCATCTTT. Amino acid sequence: CALGDPRGYRYTDKLIF.